This T cell receptor beta chain was captured by sequencing in a study of cytomegalovirus exposure and HLA in healthy donors. With 60 Vbeta and 13 Jbeta primers, the PCR was carried out. The table came from immunoSEQ multiplex PCR; TCRdb's copy has only in-frame clones and leaves some out. Here the sample spans under 200,000 clones, nearly 80% being singletons. Study-wide results and caveats: Published work reported that the classifier diagnosed cytomegalovirus status with high specificity and sensitivity.

For this clone: Its antigen is undetermined.

The clonotype originates from a man in his forties or fifties in good health and CMV-seropositive. Sequencing used PBMCs.

CDR3 loop: CSVFNYGYTF. In DNA form, the CDR3 reads TGCAGTGTGTTCAATTATGGCTACACCTTC. The rearrangement links TRBV20-1 to TRBJ1-2, with D uncertain. CDR3 length equals 10 residues. Per germline, CDR1 DFQATT and CDR2 SNEGSKA (reference sequence). Trimming stripped 7 bases from V and 5 bases from J, with 8 bases between.